The clone carrying this T cell receptor beta chain was observed a single time. What it recognizes is unknown. The data are from a study of EBV T-cell therapy then PD-1 blockade in nasopharyngeal carcinoma. Treatment defined: AdE1-LMPpoly-expanded autologous EBV-specific T-cell therapy followed by anti-PD-1 nivolumab. Looked up from germline, CDR1 is KGHSH and CDR2 is LQKENI. J gave up 1 base and V 3 bases, and 12 bases lay outside the gene matches. CDR3 length: 18 residues. Clones were sequenced by immunoSEQ multiplex PCR, and TCRdb holds only the in-frame ones, with some missing. The sample lists 15,000 to 20,000 clones, over 70% occurring once.

The receptor comes from a man aged 35 to 55 with nasopharyngeal carcinoma. Material: CD8+ T cells from blood, obtained at day 0 from a patient whose treatment included autologous EBV-specific T cells and nivolumab. This sequence joins TRBV18 and TRBJ2-7, with 10 bases matching TRBD1. The CDR3: CASSPTPGQGTFSYEQYF. The CDR3 coding sequence is TGTGCCAGCTCACCGACCCCGGGACAGGGGACCTTTTCCTACGAGCAGTACTTC.